The 6 T cell receptor beta chains below all came from one sample that was sequenced in a study of neurological immune-mediated disorders. Using its own MiXCR run on the 5' RACE reads, TCRdb lists one record per CDR3 protein. The sample holds 35,000 or so distinct CDR3 sequences, 3% to 3.5% seen once. Time point described: longitudinal time-point 1 (baseline). The sample taken for sequencing was PBMCs. The receptors derive from a woman in her fifties or sixties with multiple sclerosis.

This clonotype is medium-sized in the sample. The CDR3 sequence is CASSGRADTGELFF. The CDR3 nucleotides are TGTGCCAGCAGTGGCAGGGCAGACACCGGGGAGCTGTTTTTT. This rearrangement joins TRBV25-1 to TRBJ2-2; possible D gene TRBD1, 5 bases. The CDR3 is 14 residues long. The V end was cut by 4 bases, the J end by 3 bases, with 9 bases between. Per the germline V gene, CDR1 is MGHDK and CDR2 is SYGVNS. Drawing the rest from reference TRBV25-1 and TRBJ2-2, the complete variable domain is EADIYQTPRYLVIGTGKKITLECSQTMGHDKMYWYQQDPGMELHLIHYSYGVNSTEKGDLSSESTVSRIRTEHFPLTLESARPSHTSQYLCASSGRADTGELFFGEGSRLTVL.

The V gene is TRBV18, the J gene TRBJ1-6; possible D gene TRBD1, 5 bases. The CDR3 totals 15 residues. The germline CDR1 and CDR2 sequences are KGHSH and LQKENI. Trimming cost V 4 bases and J 8 bases, with 15 bases left between them. For the CDR3, the DNA is TGTGCCAGCTCACAAGGAAAAAAGGGGCATTCACCCCTCCACTTT. It encodes CASSQGKKGHSPLHF.

This clonotype was observed many times. This chain connects TRBV6-5 to TRBJ2-1, with a possible D match to TRBD2 (8 bases). Trimming shortened V by 0 bases and J by 7 bases, and 16 bases separated the two germline ends. The CDR3 covers 16 residues. Per germline, CDR1 MNHEY and CDR2 SVGAGI. The CDR3 sequence: CASSYSSGGGQNEQFF. For the CDR3, the DNA is TGTGCCAGCAGTTACTCGTCGGGAGGGGGCCAGAATGAGCAGTTCTTC.

This clonotype was detected many times. The chain employs TRBV5-5 and TRBJ1-3; D ambiguous. Trimming removed 1 base from V and 0 bases from J, with 5 bases in between. The CDR3 totals 14 residues. CDR1 SGHKS and CDR2 YYEKEE come from the germline V gene (reference sequence). DNA for the CDR3: TGTGCCAGCAGCTTGTCCCTCTCTGGAAACACCATATATTTT. It encodes CASSLSLSGNTIYF.

There are many counts of this clonotype. V gene TRBV18 combines with J gene TRBJ2-5, with D possibly being TRBD2 (7 bases). The CDR3 loop spans 16 amino acids. From germline, CDR1 is KGHSH and CDR2 LQKENI. With 1 base removed from V and 0 bases from J, the gap between germline ends came to 12 bases. The CDR3 sequence is CASSPQSGGYQETQYF. The CDR3 DNA reads TGTGCCAGCTCACCACAGTCGGGGGGCTACCAAGAGACCCAGTACTTC.

This clonotype has a count of ten or more. This rearrangement joins TRBV5-1 to TRBJ1-4; 9 bases align to TRBD1. Germline CDR1 reads SGHRS; CDR2 reads YFSETQ. CDR3 length equals 15 residues. The trim removed 0 bases at V and 8 bases at J, leaving 5 bases unmatched. The CDR3 sequence is CASSLGGTGSEKLFF. CDR3 nucleotides: TGCGCCAGCAGCTTGGGTGGGACAGGGTCGGAAAAACTGTTTTTT.